Each of the 10 T cell receptor beta chains below was sequenced from the same sample in a study of blood T cell repertoires in COVID-19. TCRdb's table, derived via immunoSEQ multiplex PCR, lists solely in-frame clones and lacks some. The sample gives 150,000 or so clones, about 86% of which show up once; 7.5% to 8.5% is in the top ten. Sequenced input: peripheral blood. These receptors were taken from a woman aged 55-69 years with acute or convalescent COVID-19.

The chain recombines TRBV28 with TRBJ1-2; TRBD1 aligns across 7 bases. The CDR3 is 12 amino acids. Germline CDR1 reads MDHEN; CDR2 reads SYDVKM. With 7 bases clipped from V and 4 bases from J, the junction kept 3 bases outside the gene matches. CDR3: CASTRTGYGYTF. The CDR3 coding sequence is TGTGCCAGCACCAGGACAGGCTATGGCTACACCTTC.

J is TRBJ2-2 and V is TRBV4-3; D perhaps matches TRBD2 (6 bases). Deletions cut 1 base from V and 4 bases from J, with 7 bases between. Germline lookup yields CDR1 LGHNA and CDR2 YSLEER. This CDR3 contains 14 residues. CDR3 loop: CASSQGGGTGELFF. The CDR3 DNA sequence: TGCGCCAGCAGCCAAGGGGGAGGCACCGGGGAGCTGTTTTTT.

The rearrangement links TRBV19 to TRBJ2-1; D is unresolved. Trimming left V 3 bases short and J 8 bases short, with 5 bases between. Looked up from germline, CDR1 is LNHDA and CDR2 is SQIVND (reference sequence). There are 11 residues in the CDR3. This chain's CDR3 is CASSISDEQFF. The CDR3 DNA sequence: TGTGCCAGTAGTATTTCGGATGAGCAGTTCTTC.

CDR3 sequence (DNA): TGTGCCAGCAGTTATGGCAGGGCGAGCACTGAAGCTTTCTTT. Its protein product is CASSYGRASTEAFF. The rearrangement links TRBV6-2 or TRBV6-3 to TRBJ1-1; D is possibly TRBD1 (5 bases). Germline V gives CDR1 MNHEY, CDR2 SVGEGT. The CDR3 loop spans 14 amino acids. V lost 3 bases to trimming and J lost 4 bases, with 12 bases between them.

The rearrangement uses TRBV28 and TRBJ1-2, with no clear D. The CDR3 spans 15 residues. The germline gives CDR1 MDHEN, CDR2 SYDVKM. V was cut by 4 bases and J by 3 bases, with 15 bases left in between. The CDR3 protein is CASSSPRGSHYGYTF. CDR3 nucleotide sequence: TGTGCCAGCAGTTCGCCCCGAGGCAGTCACTATGGCTACACCTTC.

The chain carries TRBV10-1 and TRBJ2-5; D is possibly TRBD1 (6 bases). CDR3 size: 12 residues. Trimming pared 10 bases from V and 1 base from J, leaving 10 bases between. CDR1 and CDR2 (germline): WNHNN, SYGVQD (reference sequence). CDR3 amino acids: CATRDIQETQYF. The CDR3 DNA reads TGCGCCACCCGGGACATCCAAGAGACCCAGTACTTC.

This chain uses TRBV7-8 with TRBJ2-5; TRBD2 matches 9 bases. The germline gives CDR1 SGHVS, CDR2 FQNEAQ. The CDR3 runs 15 residues. The V and J ends lost 4 bases and 6 bases, in that order; junction bases with no gene match: 9. CDR3 bases: TGTGCCAGCAGCTCATTAGCGGGGGCGTGGAAGACCCAGTACTTC. Its translation is CASSSLAGAWKTQYF. The entire variable domain, with the rest obtained from reference TRBV7-8 and TRBJ2-5, is as follows: GAGVSQSPRYKVAKRGQDVALRCDPISGHVSLFWYQQALGQGPEFLTYFQNEAQLDKSGLPSDRFFAERPEGSVSTLKIQRTQQEDSAVYLCASSSLAGAWKTQYFGPGTRLLVL.

The chain joins TRBV10-2 to TRBJ1-1; a possible D gene is TRBD1 (6 bases). Per the germline V gene, CDR1 is WSHSY and CDR2 is SAAADI. This CDR3 has 14 residues. V lost 4 bases to trimming and J lost 1 base, with 10 bases between them. For the CDR3, the DNA is TGCGCCAGCAGTGTAGGACAGCCGAACACTGAAGCTTTCTTT. Translating it yields CASSVGQPNTEAFF.

The chain uses TRBV20-1 and TRBJ2-7; perhaps TRBD2 as D (5 bases). CDR1 and CDR2 (germline): DFQATT, SNEGSKA (reference sequence). V was shortened by 3 bases and J by 4 bases, with 10 bases between the two germline ends. The CDR3 consists of 12 residues. The CDR3 is CSASTGSYEQYF. The CDR3 bases are TGCAGTGCTAGTACGGGATCGTACGAGCAGTACTTC.

The chain joins TRBV9 to TRBJ2-1, with unresolved D. This CDR3 is built from 13 residues. V lost 3 bases to trimming and J lost 1 base, with 5 bases between them. The V gene's germline CDR1 is SGDLS and CDR2 YYNGEE. The CDR3 bases are TGTGCCAGCAGCGCAGGTTCCTACAATGAGCAGTTCTTC. Protein: CASSAGSYNEQFF.